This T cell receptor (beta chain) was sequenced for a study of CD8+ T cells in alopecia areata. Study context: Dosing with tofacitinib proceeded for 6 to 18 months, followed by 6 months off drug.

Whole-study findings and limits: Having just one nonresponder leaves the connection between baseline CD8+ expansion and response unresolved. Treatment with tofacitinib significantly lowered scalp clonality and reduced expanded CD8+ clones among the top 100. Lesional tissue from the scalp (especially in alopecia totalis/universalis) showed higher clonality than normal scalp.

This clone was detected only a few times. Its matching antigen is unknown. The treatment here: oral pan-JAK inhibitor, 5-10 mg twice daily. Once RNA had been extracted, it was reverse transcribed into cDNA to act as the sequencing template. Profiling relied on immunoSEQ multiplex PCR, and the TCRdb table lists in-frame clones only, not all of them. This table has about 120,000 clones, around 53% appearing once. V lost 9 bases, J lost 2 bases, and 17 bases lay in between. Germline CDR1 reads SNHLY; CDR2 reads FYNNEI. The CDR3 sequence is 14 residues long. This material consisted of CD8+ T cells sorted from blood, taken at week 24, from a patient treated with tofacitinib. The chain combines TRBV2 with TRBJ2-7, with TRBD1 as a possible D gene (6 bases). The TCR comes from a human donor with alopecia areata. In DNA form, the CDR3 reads TGTGCCAGTACCGTGGAGACAGGCGCCTACGAGCAGTACTTC. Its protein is CASTVETGAYEQYF.